Included here is one TCR beta chain sequence, with context. Its antigen is as yet unknown. The sample comes from a study of blood T cells in healthy people across ages. V lost 4 bases and J 7 bases, leaving 13 bases between the germline ends. CDR3 size: 13 residues. Germline lookup yields CDR1 SGHTA and CDR2 FQGNSA. A second PCR, run for roughly 7 to 12 cycles, used a sample-barcoded 5' primer plus a J-beta primer mix. Template switching added a 12-random-nucleotide identifier to every cDNA molecule. TCRdb reanalysed the 5' RACE reads using MiXCR and keeps one entry per CDR3 protein. The sample lists fewer than 2 million distinct CDR3 sequences; 30% to 40% were seen once. Researchers report isolating at least 6.5 million PBMCs per sample. Study results and limitations: Comparison with aged donors showed that long-lived donors had more naive CD4+ cells and higher diversity. CMV infection status of these donors was not known.

This rearrangement joins TRBV7-2 to TRBJ1-2; perhaps TRBD1 as D (5 bases). Sequenced material: blood. The receptor's source is a human donor in good health. The CDR3 bases are TGTGCCAGCAGCTCAGAGGGGAGGGGTGGCTACACCTTC. The encoded protein is CASSSEGRGGYTF. The variable domain in full, with the rest retrieved from reference TRBV7-2 and TRBJ1-2, is GAGVSQSPSNKVTEKGKDVELRCDPISGHTALYWYRQSLGQGLEFLIYFQGNSAPDKSGLPSDRFSAERTGGSVSTLTIQRTQQEDSAVYLCASSSEGRGGYTFGSGTRLTVV.